This T cell receptor beta chain was captured in a study of cytomegalovirus exposure and HLA in healthy donors listed by TCRdb under 2017. About the full investigation: An earlier analysis of some 620 of the donors reported approximately 300 Gb of sequence data and approximately 120 million unique TCR beta sequences obtained from approximately 180 million T cells. The study aimed to test whether cataloging public T cell receptors could reveal signatures of past pathogen exposure. Roughly 5 DR-DQ haplotypes were handled as single units for association and clustering, since linkage in the cohort was strong. Rather than drawing on any new phenotypic data, the later analysis identified candidate immune exposures from TCR beta sequences and the way those sequences occurred across donors. All discovery cohort repertoires had been generated on a single sequencing platform. Using immunosequencing, the study profiled T cell repertoires from about 610 subjects and related those repertoires to cytomegalovirus serostatus. In a later analysis, previously published TCR beta repertoires from hundreds of donors were re-analyzed and high-resolution HLA genotyping was added so that TCR occurrence patterns could be studied. The number of donors typed differed by locus, with roughly 629-640 for A, B, C, DRB1 and DQB1, roughly 550 for DQA1, under 610 for DPA1, and about 450 for DPB1. A separate validation cohort of some 130 different subjects was used in addition to the approximately 700-subject first cohort. Donor age, sex, ethnicity and CMV serostatus were compiled together with the repertoire data. An earlier analysis of nearly 600 of the donors applied high-throughput TCR beta sequencing to assess whether each TCR beta V gene segment acted as functional or pseudogenic. Of the roughly 400 genotyped donors, 65% to 90% fell in the genetic ancestry cluster associated with self-reported Caucasian donors. Roughly 300 gigabases of sequencing data and tens of millions of unique TCR sequences were included in an early release covering 550 to 800 HLA-typed donors. On average, around 240,000 unique TCR beta nucleotide sequences were sequenced per donor among 398 genotyped donors of the cohort, with roughly 18% of those sequences being non-productive. Class I and class II HLA loci were covered by the typing at four-digit resolution. To predict cytomegalovirus infection status, the study combined high-throughput TCR immunosequencing, statistical association of individual TCRs with disease status, and machine learning. Genome-wide SNP genotypes for about 65% of the 666 donors were used in a later genetic analysis, which treated that subset as a discovery cohort. Results the study describes overall, beyond this receptor: The classifier was reported to diagnose cytomegalovirus status with high specificity and sensitivity in both the original and validation cohorts. A cluster of highly shared sequence variants was judged likely to be a technical artifact of the sequencing pipeline. The earlier analysis of approximately 590 of the donors excluded approximately 15 rarely observed V segments, including chromosome 9 orphons, because counts were too low. It was suggested by the authors that the approach could potentially be generalized to other disease states and immunological phenotypes. According to a later genetic analysis, donors in an Asian-associated ancestry cluster had fewer N-insertions in productive TCRs than the roughly 700-donor mean. Most TCR sequences were observed very rarely across donors, whereas some public TCRs were present in many individuals. In a later analysis, most CMV-associated TCR beta chains were found to appear HLA-restricted, with HLA associations seemingly driven largely by CMV exposure. The study listed 150 to 200 TCR beta chains as associated with cytomegalovirus. In a later analysis, several top co-occurrence clusters were reported to appear linked to parvovirus B19, influenza, CMV and Epstein-Barr virus. Correlated functional status among segregating V segments might reflect linkage disequilibrium, but an unknown experimental factor could not be ruled out. The presence/absence analyses assumed that sequencing depth was roughly uniform across donors, and that assumption may not be true. The cohort was sequenced for TCR beta chains only, and without alpha or paired-chain data the features that could be detected were limited. A further reported finding was that TCR beta sequences accurately predicted the HLA-A and HLA-B alleles for most subjects in the first cohort. Compared with equally common non-associated chains, HLA-associated TCR beta chains in a later analysis were more clonally expanded and had lower generation probabilities. Broadly in line with IMGT annotations, most TCR beta V segments showed up in productive rearrangements about 90% or about 30% of the time in an earlier analysis of under 700 of the donors. A few of the identified cytomegalovirus-associated TCR beta chains were confirmed in vitro to be specific for cytomegalovirus antigens. An association between a missense DCLRE1C variant and V-gene and J-gene trimming of TCR beta chains was found in a later genetic analysis and replicated in an independent cohort. CMV serostatus was the only immune exposure information available for the cohort. Assigning TCR associations to individual alleles was difficult when HLA alleles, especially DR and DQ, strongly co-occurred. Because HLA typing was missing for some donors at each locus, association tests included only the typed subset. A later analysis found that TCR association rates varied across HLA loci, with DRB1 alleles showing the most associated TCRs and HLA-C alleles the fewest. Some IMGT-functional V segments, including TRBV6-2 and TRBV6-3, could not be distinguished by the 87-base-pair reads and were therefore excluded. Specific HLA alleles were associated with over 15,000 TCR beta sequences at a false discovery rate of 0.05 in a later analysis.

V was cut back by 4 bases and J by 2 bases, leaving a gap of 8 bases between them. CDR1 KGHSH and CDR2 LQKENI were looked up in the germline V gene. Spanning cysteine to phenylalanine, the CDR3 consists of 13 amino acids. Kept here is only the CDR3 DNA, which spans 39 bases and is read in frame from base 1. Comment on this clone: It has no known antigen specificity. No quality values exist for individual bases; no much larger clone is one base distant.

The cohort comprised 666 healthy bone marrow donors. At the time of sampling, every cohort member was nominally healthy, though immune exposures that went unrecorded were likely present. The donor was CMV seronegative and was included in the group of about 350 seronegative cohort members. Every donor gave a peripheral blood sample, and the peripheral blood mononuclear cells from that sample were used for TCR beta sequencing. Genomic DNA extraction from the blood cell samples was performed with the Qiagen DNeasy Blood Extraction Kit. To prepare the library, the immunoSEQ multiplex PCR assay was applied. For the multiplex PCR, a mixture combining 60 forward primers for TCR Vbeta segments and 13 reverse primers for TCR Jbeta segments was used. Amplification of the CDR3 region of rearranged TCR beta genes was performed with a multiplex PCR assay on genomic DNA. Amplified TCR beta libraries were sequenced as 87-base-pair reads on the Illumina HiSeq System. Per the original workflow: A later analysis counted tens of millions of unique TCR beta chains across the approximately 700 repertoires, and approximately 11 million of these chains were shared by at least two donors. A nearest-neighbor algorithm error-corrected the raw reads and collapsed the reads into unique sequences, merging closely related sequences to remove PCR and sequencing errors. Alignment of CDR3 sequences to IMGT reference sequences was used to assign V, D and J gene segments. For a sequence to be retained, a match of at least six nucleotides to both a V gene segment and a J gene segment was required. A rearrangement counted as productive if the CDR3 had no stop codons and remained in frame with V and J, and every other rearrangement counted as non-productive. Following IMGT convention, CDR3 was defined as the stretch from the second conserved V-encoded cysteine to the conserved J-encoded phenylalanine. Sequences without an unambiguous match to a single V gene segment were excluded from the earlier analysis of 500 to 700 of the donors. An earlier analysis of almost 600 of the donors classified V segments as functional when productive rearrangements were above 56.7% and as segregating when the standard deviation between donors was above 5%. A statistical classification framework was built for diagnosing cytomegalovirus status from the catalog of TCR beta chain sequences. V and J gene assignment, in a later analysis, came from comparing TCR nucleotide sequences with IMGT/GENE-DB human TR gene sequences. A later analysis assigned CDR3 sequences and most-parsimonious VDJ recombination scenarios with the TCRdist pipeline. In a later analysis, each TCR beta chain was defined by its CDR3 amino acid sequence together with its V-gene family, and reads lacking a unique V-gene family were excluded. A later analysis removed 592 highly shared, low-generation-probability nucleotide sequences to deal with suspected cross-contamination and a sequencing artifact. In a later analysis, a clonal expansion index for each public chain was calculated from normalized within-repertoire ranks of inferred template counts. In a later analysis, generation probabilities were computed using a VDJ recombination model fitted to out-of-frame rearrangements, and the results were checked against IGoR. A later analysis scored TCR-TCR, TCR-HLA and TCR-CMV co-occurrence with hypergeometric tests, applying a repertoire-size bias correction to TCR pairs. In a later analysis, false discovery rates were estimated by permuting HLA or CMV assignments 20 times. In a later analysis, co-occurring TCRs were grouped using DBSCAN, and TCRdist sequence similarity was added for clustering within HLA-allele-positive subsets. Repertoires with fewer than 30,000 or more than 120,000 public chains, plus five repertoires with anomalous nucleotide sharing, were excluded from co-occurrence clustering. What TCRdb holds here is the immuneACCESS table cut down to in-frame rearrangements. Part of the clones is not present; checked against another copy, under half of the missing clones reflect an unresolved V gene, and the others are unexplained. The V and J calls and clone size come from that table; D and trimming were worked out from the DNA. For this sample there are roughly 100,000 clones; more than 60% appear just once. Together, the top ten hold around 2.5% of the sample.

This clonotype originated in a man aged 40-50 years in good health and CMV-seronegative. The chain employs TRBV18 and TRBJ1-2; the D gene is possibly TRBD1, with 6 bases matching. Sequencing used PBMCs. In nucleotides, the sequence is TGTGCCAGCTCACTGGACAGAAACTATGGCTACACCTTC. This yields the protein CASSLDRNYGYTF.